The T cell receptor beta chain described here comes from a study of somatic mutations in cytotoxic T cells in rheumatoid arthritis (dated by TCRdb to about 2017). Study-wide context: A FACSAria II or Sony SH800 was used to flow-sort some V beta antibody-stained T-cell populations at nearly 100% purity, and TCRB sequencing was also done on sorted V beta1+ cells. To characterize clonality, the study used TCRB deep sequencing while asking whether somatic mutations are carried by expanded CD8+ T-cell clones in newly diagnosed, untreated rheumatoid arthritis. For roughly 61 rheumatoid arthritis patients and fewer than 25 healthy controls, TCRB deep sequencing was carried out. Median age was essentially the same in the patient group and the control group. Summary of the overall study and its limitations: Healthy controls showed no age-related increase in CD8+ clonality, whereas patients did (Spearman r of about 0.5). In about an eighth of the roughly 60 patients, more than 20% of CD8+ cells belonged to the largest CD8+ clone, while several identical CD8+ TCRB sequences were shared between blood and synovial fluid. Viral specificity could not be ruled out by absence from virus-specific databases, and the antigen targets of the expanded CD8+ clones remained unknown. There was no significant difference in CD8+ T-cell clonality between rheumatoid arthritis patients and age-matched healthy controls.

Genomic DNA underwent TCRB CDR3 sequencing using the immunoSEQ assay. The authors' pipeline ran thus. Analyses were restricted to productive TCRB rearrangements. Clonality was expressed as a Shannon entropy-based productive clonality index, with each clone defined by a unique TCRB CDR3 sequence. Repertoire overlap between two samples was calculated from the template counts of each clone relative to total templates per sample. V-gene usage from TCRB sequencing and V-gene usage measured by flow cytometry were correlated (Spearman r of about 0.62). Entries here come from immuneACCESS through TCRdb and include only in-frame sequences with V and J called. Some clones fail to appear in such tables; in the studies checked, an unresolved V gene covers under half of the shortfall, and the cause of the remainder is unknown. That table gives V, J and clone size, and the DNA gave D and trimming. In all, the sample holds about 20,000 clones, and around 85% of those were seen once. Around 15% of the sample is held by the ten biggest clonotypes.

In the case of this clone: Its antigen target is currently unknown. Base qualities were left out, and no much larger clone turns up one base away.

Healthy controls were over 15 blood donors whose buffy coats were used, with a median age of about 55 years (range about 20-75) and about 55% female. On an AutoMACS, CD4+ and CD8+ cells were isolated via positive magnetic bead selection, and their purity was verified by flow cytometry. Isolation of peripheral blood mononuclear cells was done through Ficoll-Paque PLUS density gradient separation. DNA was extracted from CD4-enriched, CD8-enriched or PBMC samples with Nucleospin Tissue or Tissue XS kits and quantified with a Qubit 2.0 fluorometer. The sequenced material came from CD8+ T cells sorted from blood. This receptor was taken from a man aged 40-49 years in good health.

DNA sequence: TGTGCCAGCAGCTTAGTGCGGGAGGAGTCCTACGAGCAGTACTTC. The resulting protein is CASSLVREESYEQYF. The rearranged segments are TRBV7-6 and TRBJ2-7; the junction holds 8 bases that match TRBD2. Trimmed from V: 1 base; trimmed from J: 1 base; junction bases lacking a gene match: 3. Reading the germline V gene gives CDR1 SGHVS and CDR2 FNYEAQ. The CDR3 has 15 amino acids, counting the end cysteine and phenylalanine. This entry keeps only the CDR3 DNA: 45 bases, framed from base 1.